Listed here are 20 T cell receptor beta chains from one sample, sequenced in a study of cytomegalovirus exposure and HLA in healthy donors. PCR primers comprised 60 Vbeta and 13 Jbeta primers. TCRdb keeps only in-frame clones here, not all; method: immunoSEQ multiplex PCR. The data hold 110,000 to 150,000 clones, with over 60% observed a single time. The sequencing sample was made of PBMCs. The receptors were sampled from a man aged 40-55 years in good health and CMV-seronegative.

The chain carries TRBV11-3 and TRBJ2-7, with no clear D. V gave up 4 bases and J gave up 4 bases, with 11 bases separating them. CDR1 SGHNT and CDR2 YENEEA come from the germline V gene. This CDR3 is 13 amino acids long. CDR3 in amino acids: CASSSTVGYEQYF. The CDR3 region has the DNA TGTGCCAGCAGCTCCACCGTCGGTTACGAGCAGTACTTC. Filled out from reference TRBV11-3 and TRBJ2-7, the complete variable domain reads EAGVVQSPRYKIIEKKQPVAFWCNPISGHNTLYWYLQNLGQGPELLIRYENEEAVDDSQLPKDRFSAERLKGVDSTLKIQPAELGDSAVYLCASSSTVGYEQYFGPGTRLTVT.

The rearrangement uses TRBV5-4 and TRBJ2-7, with 12 positions matching TRBD1. Losses at the gene ends were 4 bases for V and 6 bases for J; bases not matched to a gene: 2. CDR3 length: 13 residues. Germline CDR1 SGHNT, CDR2 YYREEE (reference sequence). The DNA for the CDR3 is TGTGCCAGCAGCGGGGACAGGGGGCGCGAGCAGTACTTC. It translates to CASSGDRGREQYF.

This sequence joins TRBV15 and TRBJ1-5; D not resolved. V lost 1 base and J lost 5, with 6 bases in between. Germline values: CDR1 LNHNV, CDR2 YYDKDF (reference sequence). This CDR3 has 13 amino acids. Here the CDR3 DNA reads TGTGCCACCAGCAGAGCGGGGTATCAGCCCCAGCATTTT. Translating gives CATSRAGYQPQHF.

The rearrangement uses TRBV5-1 and TRBJ1-1, with 8 bases identical to TRBD1. The CDR3 loop spans 15 amino acids. V was clipped by 5 bases and J by 2 bases; unmatched bases: 8. The germline gives CDR1 SGHRS, CDR2 YFSETQ. The CDR3 loop is CASRWTGQTNTEAFF. The CDR3 nucleotides are TGCGCCAGCAGGTGGACAGGGCAGACTAACACTGAAGCTTTCTTT.

This clone was seen more than once but under ten times. The chain recombines TRBV7-6 with TRBJ2-1; 7 bases align to TRBD2. Germline V CDR1 and CDR2: SGHVS, FNYEAQ. The CDR3 has 18 amino acids. V was clipped by 1 base and J by 1 base; unmatched bases: 10. The CDR3 loop is CASSLVGVLANSYNEQFF. The CDR3 DNA sequence: TGTGCCAGCAGCTTAGTTGGGGTACTAGCGAATTCCTACAATGAGCAGTTCTTC. Drawing the rest from reference TRBV7-6 and TRBJ2-1, the complete variable domain is GAGVSQSPRYKVTKRGQDVALRCDPISGHVSLYWYRQALGQGPEFLTYFNYEAQQDKSGLPNDRFSAERPEGSISTLTIQRTEQRDSAMYRCASSLVGVLANSYNEQFFGPGTRLTVL.

This clone turned up a few times. The genes are TRBV9 and TRBJ2-3, with 8 positions matching TRBD1. CDR1 is SGDLS, CDR2 YYNGEE, per germline. The CDR3 has 14 amino acids. The trim removed 5 bases at V and 6 bases at J, leaving 8 bases unmatched. The CDR3 sequence is CASSASTGADTQYF. DNA of the CDR3: TGTGCCAGCAGTGCCTCGACAGGGGCCGATACGCAGTATTTT.

This chain joins TRBV6-1 and TRBJ2-5; weak D call: TRBD1 (6 bases). CDR3 length: 14 amino acids. The germline CDR1 and CDR2 sequences are MNHNS and SASEGT. Trimming pared 6 bases from V and 1 base from J, leaving 12 bases between. This chain's CDR3 is CASRAWGLQETQYF. The CDR3, as DNA: TGTGCCAGCAGGGCCTGGGGGCTCCAAGAGACCCAGTACTTC.

The chain joins TRBV19 to TRBJ1-1, with D perhaps TRBD1 (6 bases). The CDR3 has 13 amino acids. In germline, CDR1 is LNHDA, CDR2 SQIVND (reference sequence). The V end lost 3 bases, the J end lost 6 bases, and 11 bases lay between the germline ends. The CDR3 sequence: CASSMGASPEAFF. In DNA, the CDR3 is TGTGCCAGTAGTATGGGGGCATCCCCTGAAGCTTTCTTT. Variable domain in full (rest from reference TRBV19 and TRBJ1-1): DGGITQSPKYLFRKEGQNVTLSCEQNLNHDAMYWYRQDPGQGLRLIYYSQIVNDFQKGDIAEGYSVSREKKESFPLTVTSAQKNPTAFYLCASSMGASPEAFFGQGTRLTVV.

This clone turned up a few times. Other DNA sequences in this specimen translate into the identical CDR3. The gene calls are TRBV4-1 and TRBJ1-5; TRBD1 agrees at 7 bases. The germline V gene encodes CDR1 MGHRA and CDR2 YSYEKL. The CDR3 runs to 14 residues. With V trimmed by 2 bases and J by 2 bases, 0 bases remained unmatched. CDR3 loop: CASSQTGGNQPQHF. In nucleotides, the CDR3 is TGCGCCAGCAGCCAAACAGGGGGCAATCAGCCCCAGCATTTT.

This clone was seen a few times. The chain joins TRBV5-1 to TRBJ2-7; 9 bases agree with TRBD2. The CDR3 loop spans 15 amino acids. J lost 0 bases, V lost 4 bases, and 5 bases had no gene match. The germline CDR1 and CDR2 sequences are SGHRS and YFSETQ. The CDR3 bases are TGCGCCAGCAGCATAGATAGCGGGAGCTCCTACGAGCAGTACTTC. Translated: CASSIDSGSSYEQYF. The full variable domain, with the rest looked up from reference TRBV5-1 and TRBJ2-7, is KAGVTQTPRYLIKTRGQQVTLSCSPISGHRSVSWYQQTPGQGLQFLFEYFSETQRNKGNFPGRFSGRQFSNSRSEMNVSTLELGDSALYLCASSIDSGSSYEQYFGPGTRLTVT.

The gene calls are TRBV7-8 and TRBJ2-1, with D maybe TRBD1 (6 bases). From germline, CDR1 is SGHVS and CDR2 FQNEAQ. The V and J ends lost 5 bases and 4 bases respectively, with 12 bases between them. The CDR3 length is 14 residues. Here the CDR3 reads CASSDAQGYNEQFF. The CDR3 nucleotides are TGTGCCAGCAGCGACGCACAGGGATACAATGAGCAGTTCTTC.

The chain is built from TRBV6-1 and TRBJ2-2, with a tentative D call TRBD1 (6 bases). The ends were cut back, 2 bases at V and 3 bases at J, with 13 bases in the middle. This CDR3 spans 16 amino acids. Germline V CDR1 and CDR2: MNHNS, SASEGT. The DNA of the CDR3 is TGTGCCAGCAGTGAATCGGGACATAGGGACACCGGGGAGCTGTTTTTT. Its protein product is CASSESGHRDTGELFF.

This rearrangement joins TRBV19 to TRBJ2-7; 10 nucleotides match TRBD2. The CDR3 length is 15 residues. CDR1 and CDR2 from the germline V gene are LNHDA and SQIVND (reference sequence). J was trimmed by 2 bases and V by 8 bases; bases with no gene match: 9. The CDR3 protein is CASSAGGLFPYEQYF. CDR3 nucleotide sequence: TGTGCCAGTTCAGCGGGGGGGCTTTTCCCCTACGAGCAGTACTTC.

The genes are TRBV9 and TRBJ2-3; TRBD2 agrees at 7 bases. The V gene's germline CDR1 is SGDLS and CDR2 YYNGEE. This CDR3 has 14 residues. Trimming cost V 4 bases and J 4 bases; bases outside gene matches: 6. CDR3 in DNA: TGTGCCAGCAGCCCCGGGGGGTGGGCAGATACGCAGTATTTT. This sequence encodes CASSPGGWADTQYF.

CDR3 in amino acids: CASSFGGGNEQFF. CDR3 nucleotides: TGTGCCAGCAGTTTTGGGGGAGGCAATGAGCAGTTCTTC. V usage is TRBV27 and J usage is TRBJ2-1, with D possibly TRBD2 on 6 matching bases. Germline V gives CDR1 MNHEY, CDR2 SMNVEV (reference sequence). The CDR3 spans 13 residues. V was cut by 3 bases and J by 6 bases, with 9 bases left in between.

This CDR3 reads CASSEAQGITEAFF. The CDR3 region has the DNA TGCGCCAGCAGTGAGGCCCAGGGGATCACTGAAGCTTTCTTT. J is TRBJ1-1 and V is TRBV10-2; maybe TRBD1 (6 bases). Deletions cut 2 bases from V and 4 bases from J, with 11 bases between. Looked up from germline, CDR1 is WSHSY and CDR2 is SAAADI. The CDR3 is 14 residues long.

This chain links TRBV6-1 with TRBJ1-1; D remains unclear. CDR3 length: 13 residues. Germline-derived CDR1 and CDR2 are MNHNS and SASEGT. Trimming took off 3 bases at V and 6 bases at J, with 11 bases between the two ends. For the CDR3, the DNA is TGTGCCAGCAGTGAGGGAGAATTCCCTGAAGCTTTCTTT. Translation: CASSEGEFPEAFF.

This chain connects TRBV4-1 to TRBJ2-1; 10 positions match TRBD2. The CDR3 is made up of 16 amino acids. Losses at the gene ends were 1 base for V and 6 bases for J; bases not matched to a gene: 6. The germline gives CDR1 MGHRA, CDR2 YSYEKL. CDR3 loop: CASSQGTSGVVNEQFF. The CDR3 DNA follows: TGCGCCAGCAGCCAAGGGACTAGCGGAGTGGTCAATGAGCAGTTCTTC.

The chain carries TRBV19 and TRBJ1-4; 10 nucleotides align to TRBD1. With 9 bases clipped from V and 1 base from J, the junction kept 8 bases outside the gene matches. The CDR3 is 16 amino acids. CDR1 is LNHDA, CDR2 SQIVND, per germline (reference sequence). The CDR3 DNA reads as TGTGCCAGCGCACGGGACAGGGGATTAACTAATGAAAAACTGTTTTTT. This gives the protein CASARDRGLTNEKLFF.

The V call is TRBV7-3, the J call TRBJ2-1; 12 bases are a match to TRBD1. The CDR3 is 18 amino acids. V was pared by 2 bases and J by 2 bases, with 7 bases of the junction left unmatched. Germline-derived CDR1 and CDR2 are SGHTA and FQGTGA. CDR3 DNA sequence: TGTGCCAGCAGCTTAGGGACAGGGGGCCCCAGAGCCTACAATGAGCAGTTCTTC. This translates into CASSLGTGGPRAYNEQFF. The variable domain in full, with the rest retrieved from reference TRBV7-3 and TRBJ2-1, is GAGVSQTPSNKVTEKGKYVELRCDPISGHTALYWYRQSLGQGPEFLIYFQGTGAADDSGLPNDRFFAVRPEGSVSTLKIQRTERGDSAVYLCASSLGTGGPRAYNEQFFGPGTRLTVL.